Each of the 26 T cell receptor beta chains below was sequenced from the same sample in a study of cytotoxic CD8 clonotypes in ibrutinib-treated CLL. Generated by immunoSEQ multiplex PCR, the TCRdb table keeps only in-frame clones and is missing some. The sample includes about 310,000 clones, roughly 79% seen only once; the top ten take over 5.5%. This specimen consisted of PBMCs, obtained before ibrutinib treatment. Receptor source: a human donor with chronic lymphocytic leukemia.

This clone was counted between two and nine times. This chain links TRBV5-4 with TRBJ2-2; TRBD2 matches at 8 bases. V dropped 5 bases and J dropped 4; count of bases not matched to a gene: 10. Germline V gene lookup returns CDR1 SGHNT and CDR2 YYREEE (reference sequence). The CDR3 totals 16 residues. Here the CDR3 reads CASRLSGSMVTGELFF. CDR3 nucleotides: TGTGCCAGCAGGTTGAGCGGGAGTATGGTCACCGGGGAGCTGTTTTTT.

The V call is TRBV20-1, the J call TRBJ2-5; D remains ambiguous. Trimming pared 6 bases from V and 5 bases from J, leaving 10 bases between. This CDR3 comprises 11 residues. CDR1 is DFQATT, CDR2 SNEGSKA, per germline (reference sequence). CDR3: CSATPDETQYF. In nucleotides, the CDR3 is TGCAGTGCCACCCCGGATGAGACCCAGTACTTC.

The genes are TRBV5-6 and TRBJ2-1, with TRBD2 matching over 8 bases. Germline-derived CDR1 and CDR2 are SGHDT and YYEEEE. J lost 8 bases, V lost 2 bases, and 3 bases had no gene match. The length of the CDR3 is 13 residues. CDR3 sequence reads: CASSFGGAYEQFF. CDR3 in DNA: TGTGCCAGCAGCTTCGGGGGGGCTTATGAGCAGTTCTTC.

The rearrangement links TRBV29-1 to TRBJ2-1, with D unclear. The CDR3 extends over 13 amino acids. V gave up 7 bases and J gave up 0 bases, with 10 bases separating them. Germline CDR1 SQVTM, CDR2 ANQGSEA. The CDR3 is CSAQSSSYNEQFF. CDR3 DNA sequence: TGCAGCGCTCAGTCTTCCTCCTACAATGAGCAGTTCTTC.

This clone occurred a few times. The chain combines TRBV10-3 with TRBJ2-7; 8 bases line up with TRBD1. V lost 5 bases and J lost 6; bases outside the gene matches: 6. This CDR3 is 13 amino acids long. CDR1 and CDR2 (germline): ENHRY, SYGVKD. The CDR3 DNA reads as TGTGCCATCAGTTGGGACAGGCGGCGCGAGCAGTACTTC. Amino acids: CAISWDRRREQYF.

The chain employs TRBV12-5 and TRBJ1-5, with D possibly being TRBD1 (6 bases). The CDR3 loop spans 16 amino acids. Germline V gene data show CDR1 as LGHNT and CDR2 as FRNRAP. Trimming stripped 4 bases from V and 2 bases from J, with 15 bases between. This CDR3 is CASGSLGGAGNQPQHF. In nucleotides, the CDR3 is TGTGCTAGTGGTTCCCTTGGGGGCGCGGGCAATCAGCCCCAGCATTTT.

The J gene is TRBJ2-5, the V gene TRBV5-6; D gene ambiguous. Per germline, CDR1 SGHDT and CDR2 YYEEEE. The V end was cut by 4 bases, the J end by 4 bases, with 23 bases between. This CDR3 has 17 residues. In DNA, the CDR3 is TGTGCCAGCAGCAATGGTGAGGTTAGTGGACCAAGAGAGACCCAGTACTTC. Translated, it gives CASSNGEVSGPRETQYF.

This chain connects TRBV10-3 to TRBJ2-5; D uncertain. Germline V lookup: CDR1 ENHRY, CDR2 SYGVKD. V was trimmed by 2 bases and J by 7 bases, leaving 2 bases between them. The CDR3 sequence is 10 residues long. The CDR3 sequence: CAISELTQYF. The CDR3 DNA is TGTGCCATCAGTGAGCTGACCCAGTACTTC.

J is TRBJ1-1 and V is TRBV14; D is unresolved. The V gene lost 5 bases and the J gene lost 0 bases, with 7 bases spanning the gap. CDR3 length: 13 residues. The V gene's germline CDR1 is SGHDN and CDR2 FVKESK. The CDR3 nucleotides are TGTGCCAGCAGCTTTCTAGTGAACACTGAAGCTTTCTTT. Translating gives CASSFLVNTEAFF. The full variable domain, in which reference TRBV14 and TRBJ1-1 provide the parts outside the CDR3, is EAGVTQFPSHSVIEKGQTVTLRCDPISGHDNLYWYRRVMGKEIKFLLHFVKESKQDESGMPNNRFLAERTGGTYSTLKVQPAELEDSGVYFCASSFLVNTEAFFGQGTRLTVV.

The chain joins TRBV6-1 to TRBJ2-2, with 10 bases identical to TRBD2. J gave up 5 bases and V 7 bases, and 10 bases lay outside the gene matches. There are 16 residues in the CDR3. The germline V gene has CDR1 MNHNS and CDR2 SASEGT. CDR3: CASIDRGLAVTGELFF. The CDR3 DNA reads as TGTGCCAGCATTGATAGAGGACTAGCGGTTACCGGGGAGCTGTTTTTT.

The rearrangement uses TRBV6-5 and TRBJ1-2; D gene uncertain. The CDR3 length is 15 residues. CDR1 MNHEY and CDR2 SVGAGI come from the germline V gene. V lost 0 bases to trimming and J lost 3 bases, with 11 bases between them. CDR3: CASSYSSEWDYGYTF. The CDR3 DNA sequence: TGTGCCAGCAGTTACTCGTCCGAGTGGGACTATGGCTACACCTTC.

V is TRBV9 and J is TRBJ1-5; 8 nucleotides align to TRBD1. The CDR3 runs to 15 residues. The germline V gene encodes CDR1 SGDLS and CDR2 YYNGEE. V was clipped by 2 bases and J by 6 bases; unmatched bases: 7. This CDR3 reads CASSVWLQGVQPQHF. CDR3 bases: TGTGCCAGCAGCGTTTGGTTACAGGGGGTTCAGCCCCAGCATTTT.

The chain employs TRBV5-1 and TRBJ2-3; 9 nucleotides align to TRBD1. The CDR3 has 16 amino acids. The V gene end was trimmed by 1 base and the J gene end by 0 bases; junction bases not matched to a gene: 3. Germline V gene data show CDR1 as SGHRS and CDR2 as YFSETQ. The CDR3 loop is CASSLLTGGSTDTQYF. The CDR3 DNA reads TGCGCCAGCAGCTTGTTGACAGGGGGTAGCACAGATACGCAGTATTTT.

This sequence joins TRBV7-6 and TRBJ2-2, with TRBD2 identical over 13 bases. Germline V gene lookup returns CDR1 SGHVS and CDR2 FNYEAQ. This CDR3 region has 16 residues. The V and J ends lost 5 bases and 6 bases, in that order; junction bases with no gene match: 6. For the CDR3, the DNA is TGTGCCAGCAGCCTCAGGACTAGCGGGAGTTCCGGGGAGCTGTTTTTT. Its protein is CASSLRTSGSSGELFF.

This clone was seen once. The chain combines TRBV11-1 with TRBJ2-7; 15 bases line up with TRBD2. The germline V gene encodes CDR1 SGHAT and CDR2 FQDESV (reference sequence). The CDR3 totals 15 residues. Trimming cost V 3 bases and J 6 bases; bases outside gene matches: 3. Written as DNA, the CDR3 is TGTGCCAGCAGCTTTGGACTAGCGGGAGGGAGCGAGCAGTACTTC. Protein sequence: CASSFGLAGGSEQYF.

The chain carries TRBV7-8 and TRBJ2-7; 9 nucleotides agree with TRBD2. CDR1 SGHVS and CDR2 FQNEAQ come from the germline V gene. The CDR3 consists of 14 residues. Trimming removed 5 bases from V and 2 bases from J; junction bases left unmatched: 4. CDR3 in amino acids: CASSISSGTYEQYF. CDR3 DNA: TGTGCCAGCAGCATCTCTAGCGGGACCTACGAGCAGTACTTC.

The chain joins TRBV10-3 to TRBJ1-2; D unresolved. Germline CDR1 and CDR2: ENHRY and SYGVKD. Trimming took 0 bases from V and 5 from J, leaving 13 bases between them. The CDR3 has 15 residues. DNA for the CDR3: TGTGCCATCAGTGAGTCGAGTACAGTGTCATATGGCTACACCTTC. Protein sequence: CAISESSTVSYGYTF.

The rearrangement joins TRBV30 to TRBJ2-5; the D gene could be TRBD1 or TRBD2 (5 bases each). Per the germline V gene, CDR1 is GTSNPN and CDR2 is SVGIG (reference sequence). V lost 1 base and J lost 2, with 11 bases in between. This CDR3 contains 14 residues. The CDR3 DNA reads TGTGCCTGGAGTGCCCCCTGGGGGCAAGAGACCCAGTACTTC. It is translated as CAWSAPWGQETQYF.

V is TRBV30 and J is TRBJ2-1; 13 bases match TRBD2. The CDR3 spans 18 residues. The V and J ends lost 2 bases and 6 bases, in that order; junction bases with no gene match: 13. Germline V gene data show CDR1 as GTSNPN and CDR2 as SVGIG (reference sequence). The CDR3 here is CAWSPRWTSGSWGNEQFF. The CDR3 coding sequence is TGTGCCTGGAGTCCGCGATGGACTAGCGGGAGCTGGGGCAATGAGCAGTTCTTC.

This clone was recorded only once. The chain carries TRBV7-2 and TRBJ2-7; 10 bases match TRBD2. Germline CDR1 is SGHTA and CDR2 is FQGNSA. V shed 5 bases, J shed 4 bases, and the junction held 5 bases outside the gene matches. CDR3 length: 14 amino acids. The CDR3 nucleotides read TGTGCCAGCAGCCACGGACTAGCGGTATACGAGCAGTACTTC. It translates to CASSHGLAVYEQYF.

This clone has a handful of counts. This sequence joins TRBV9 and TRBJ2-3; D might be TRBD2 (7 bases). Trimming took off 0 bases at V and 1 base at J, with 12 bases between the two ends. CDR3 size: 16 residues. Germline values: CDR1 SGDLS, CDR2 YYNGEE. This chain's CDR3 is CASSVVGGGGTDTQYF. The CDR3 region has the DNA TGTGCCAGCAGCGTAGTTGGGGGGGGCGGCACAGATACGCAGTATTTT.

The chain couples TRBV5-1 to TRBJ2-4; TRBD2 agrees at 9 bases. The CDR3 consists of 14 residues. Germline V gene data show CDR1 as SGHRS and CDR2 as YFSETQ. V lost 2 bases and J lost 5; bases outside the gene matches: 2. Here the CDR3 DNA reads TGCGCCAGCAGCTTCGTAGCGGGAGAAAACATTCAGTACTTC. Encoded protein: CASSFVAGENIQYF.

The chain combines TRBV18 with TRBJ2-7, with D unclear. Trimming shortened V by 4 bases and J by 4 bases, and 14 bases separated the two germline ends. The CDR3 has 14 residues. Per the germline V gene, CDR1 is KGHSH and CDR2 is LQKENI. The CDR3 reads CASSLGYRRYEQYF. The CDR3 DNA sequence: TGTGCCAGCTCACTAGGCTATCGAAGGTACGAGCAGTACTTC.

The rearrangement uses TRBV29-1 and TRBJ1-2, with a tentative D call TRBD1 (6 bases). The CDR3 sequence is 14 residues long. Germline loops: CDR1 SQVTM, CDR2 ANQGSEA. The V and J ends lost 7 bases and 2 bases respectively, with 17 bases between them. The chain's CDR3 is CSARQTGRNYGYTF. DNA of the CDR3: TGCAGCGCGAGGCAGACAGGAAGAAACTATGGCTACACCTTC.

This chain connects TRBV10-2 to TRBJ1-5; D call uncertain. The V end was cut by 6 bases, the J end by 0 bases, with 12 bases between. The CDR3 spans 15 residues. Germline V gene sequence: CDR1 WSHSY, CDR2 SAAADI. Here the CDR3 DNA reads TGCGCCAGCAGGGACCGGGAGTATAGCAATCAGCCCCAGCATTTT. Its translation is CASRDREYSNQPQHF.

There are a few counts of this clone. This chain connects TRBV15 to TRBJ2-1, with 10 positions matching TRBD2. This CDR3 has 16 amino acids. The J segment lost 1 base and the V segment lost 5 bases, leaving 5 bases of the junction unmatched. Germline CDR1 reads LNHNV; CDR2 reads YYDKDF (reference sequence). The CDR3 bases are TGTGCCACCAGCCCCACTAGCGGGGATTCCTACAATGAGCAGTTCTTC. Translating gives CATSPTSGDSYNEQFF.